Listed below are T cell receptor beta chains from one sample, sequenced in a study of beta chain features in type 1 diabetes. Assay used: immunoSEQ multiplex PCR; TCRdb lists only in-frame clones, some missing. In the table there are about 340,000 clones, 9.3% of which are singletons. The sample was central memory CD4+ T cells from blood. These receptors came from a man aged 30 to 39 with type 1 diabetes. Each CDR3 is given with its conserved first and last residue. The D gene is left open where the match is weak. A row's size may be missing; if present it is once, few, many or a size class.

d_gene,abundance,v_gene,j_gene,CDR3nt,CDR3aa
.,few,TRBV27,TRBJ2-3,TGTGCCAGCAGTCCCGTTGGGACAGATACGCAGTATTTT,CASSPVGTDTQYF
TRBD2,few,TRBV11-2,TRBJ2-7,TGTGCCAGCAGCTACGGGACTAGCCCACCCTACGAGCAGTACTTC,CASSYGTSPPYEQYF
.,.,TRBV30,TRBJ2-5,TGTGCCTGGAGCGCGGGTCGCCTGGAGACCCAGTACTTC,CAWSAGRLETQYF
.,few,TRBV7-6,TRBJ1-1,TGTGCCAGCAGCTTAAAGGGGGGAATGAACACTGAAGCTTTCTTT,CASSLKGGMNTEAFF
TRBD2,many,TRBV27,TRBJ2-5,TGTGCCAGCAGTTTAGTCCCCCTCGGACTAGCCGAGACCCAGTACTTC,CASSLVPLGLAETQYF
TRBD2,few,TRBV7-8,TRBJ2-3,TGTGCCAGCAGCTTAGCTTCGGGACTAGCAGGCCCAGATACGCAGTATTTT,CASSLASGLAGPDTQYF
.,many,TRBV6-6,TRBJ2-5,TGTGCCAGCAGTTACGACGGGGAGACCCAGTACTTC,CASSYDGETQYF
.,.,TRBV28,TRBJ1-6,TGTGCCAGCAGCGACAGGCACGTATCGCCCCTCCACTTT,CASSDRHVSPLHF
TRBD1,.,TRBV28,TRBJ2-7,TGTGCCAGCAGTAGCCCCGGGACAGGGTGGGGCGAGCAGTACTTC,CASSSPGTGWGEQYF
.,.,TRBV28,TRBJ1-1,TGTGCCACCTTCCGAGGGACTGAAGCTTTCTTT,CATFRGTEAFF
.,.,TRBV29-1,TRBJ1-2,TGCAGCGTTGGAGTGGGTCAGGGGTGGGGCGGCTACACCTTC,CSVGVGQGWGGYTF
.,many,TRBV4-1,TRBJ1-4,TGCGCCAGCAGCCCCTCCTCTTATGAGGTCTCAACTAATGAAAAACTGTTTTTT,CASSPSSYEVSTNEKLFF
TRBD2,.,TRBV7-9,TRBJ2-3,TGTGCCGGGGTAGCGGGGGCTTCTAGCACAGATACGCAGTATTTT,CAGVAGASSTDTQYF
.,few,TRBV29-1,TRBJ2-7,TGCAGCGTTGAAGGGCCCGGTTCGTTACGCGAGCAGTACTTC,CSVEGPGSLREQYF
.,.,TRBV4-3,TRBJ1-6,TGCGCCAGCAGCCAGTGGCGGAATAATTCACCCCTCCACTTT,CASSQWRNNSPLHF
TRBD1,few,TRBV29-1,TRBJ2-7,TGCAGCGTTGCTGGGACAGGGGATTACGAGCAGTACTTC,CSVAGTGDYEQYF
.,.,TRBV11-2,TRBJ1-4,TGTGCCAGCAGCTTAGCATTGGTCGTGACTAATGAAAAACTGTTTTTT,CASSLALVVTNEKLFF
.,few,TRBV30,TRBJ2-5,TGTGCCTGGAGTGTTGGGGGCGAGACCCAGTACTTC,CAWSVGGETQYF
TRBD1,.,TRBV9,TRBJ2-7,TGTGCCCGCAGCGGCGGACAGGGAGGAACTAGGGAGCGCGAGCAGTACTTC,CARSGGQGGTREREQYF
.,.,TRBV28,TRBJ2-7,TGTGCCAGCAGTTTCTCCATCGAGCAGTACTTC,CASSFSIEQYF
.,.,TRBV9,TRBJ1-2,TGTGCCAGCAGCCCCGGAGAGAACTTCTATGGCTACACCTTC,CASSPGENFYGYTF
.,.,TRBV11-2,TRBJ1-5,TGTGCCAGCAGCTTGGAGGGTGCTCAGCCCCAGCATTTT,CASSLEGAQPQHF
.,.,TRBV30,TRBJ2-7,TGTGCCTGGAAGGACCGCCTCGGGCAGTACTTC,CAWKDRLGQYF
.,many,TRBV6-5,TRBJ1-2,TGTGCCAGCAGTTACTCGGTAACAGGAAACTATGGCTACACCTTC,CASSYSVTGNYGYTF
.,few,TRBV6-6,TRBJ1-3,TGTGCCAGCAGTCCGGGTAGCTCTGGAAACACCATATATTTT,CASSPGSSGNTIYF
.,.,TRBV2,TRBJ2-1,TGTGCCAGCAGTGAGCGCCAGGGCAAGAATGAGCAGTTCTTC,CASSERQGKNEQFF